A selection of T cell receptor beta chains follows, all from one sample in a study of CD8+ T cells in alopecia areata. Profiled with immunoSEQ multiplex PCR; TCRdb holds only in-frame clones, not every one. The sample consists of some 190,000 clones, approximately 50% of them appearing once. The sample consisted of CD8+ T cells sorted from blood, taken around week 54, from a patient treated with tofacitinib. These receptors came from a human donor with alopecia areata. The CDR3 runs from the conserved cysteine through the conserved F or W. D genes are given only for firm matches. Some rows have no size entry. The others give once, few or many, or a class for an expanded clone.

J gene	D gene	clone size	V gene	CDR3 protein	CDR3 DNA
TRBJ2-3	TRBD1	.	TRBV6-5	CASSSGGTADTQYF	TGTGCCAGCAGCTCAGGGGGCACGGCAGATACGCAGTATTTT
TRBJ1-1	.	once	TRBV6-1	CASLSFRAYTEAFF	TGTGCCAGCTTGTCCTTCAGAGCCTACACTGAAGCTTTCTTT
TRBJ2-2	TRBD2	few	TRBV4-2	CASRPTSAGELFF	TGTGCCAGCAGGCCCACTAGCGCCGGGGAGCTGTTTTTT
TRBJ2-7	.	.	TRBV9	CASSGERVEQYF	TGTGCCAGCAGCGGGGAAAGGGTCGAGCAGTACTTC
TRBJ2-1	TRBD2	.	TRBV5-1	CASNAGVYNEQFF	TGCGCCAGCAACGCGGGAGTCTACAATGAGCAGTTCTTC
TRBJ1-6	.	.	TRBV6-1	CASTTVEGGESPLHF	TGTGCCTCCACGACCGTAGAGGGGGGGGAATCACCCCTCCACTTT
TRBJ2-2	.	.	TRBV6-5	CASSRTGELFF	TGTGCCAGCAGTCGGACCGGGGAGCTGTTTTTT
TRBJ1-5	.	few	TRBV5-6	CASSVTGTNQPQHF	TGTGCCAGCAGCGTTACAGGGACTAATCAGCCCCAGCATTTT
TRBJ1-1	.	.	TRBV5-6	CASSLGGTIVEAFF	TGTGCCAGCAGCTTGGGCGGGACAATTGTTGAAGCTTTCTTT
TRBJ2-1	TRBD2	.	TRBV11-2	CASSFLAGRDEQFF	TGTGCCAGCAGCTTCCTAGCGGGGCGGGATGAGCAGTTCTTC
TRBJ2-1	TRBD1	few	TRBV4-1	CASSRRQGNYNEQFF	TGCGCCAGCAGCCGACGACAGGGTAATTACAATGAGCAGTTCTTC
TRBJ2-5	.	.	TRBV6-5	CASSYSSGRETQYF	TGTGCCAGCAGTTACTCGTCGGGTCGGGAGACCCAGTACTTC
TRBJ2-5	.	.	TRBV30	CAWSVLAGRETQYF	TGTGCCTGGAGTGTACTGGCAGGGAGAGAGACCCAGTACTTC
TRBJ1-2	TRBD1	.	TRBV4-1	CASSQEGRQGDYGYTF	TGCGCCAGCAGCCAGGAAGGGAGACAGGGCGACTATGGCTACACCTTC
TRBJ1-1	.	.	TRBV7-8	CASSHQARQTSGAFF	TGTGCCAGCAGTCATCAGGCGAGGCAGACAAGTGGAGCTTTCTTT
TRBJ1-1	.	few	TRBV7-9	CASSFQGRPEAFF	TGTGCCAGCAGCTTCCAGGGACGTCCTGAAGCTTTCTTT
TRBJ2-5	.	.	TRBV7-9	CASGGTETQYF	TGTGCCAGCGGGGGGACCGAGACCCAGTACTTC
TRBJ1-1	.	.	TRBV7-9	CASGWGGGEAFF	TGTGCCAGCGGTTGGGGTGGCGGTGAAGCTTTCTTT
TRBJ2-1	.	.	TRBV11-2	CASSGKVAGRREQFF	TGTGCCAGCAGCGGCAAGGTAGCAGGGAGGCGTGAGCAGTTCTTC
TRBJ1-5	TRBD1	.	TRBV19	CASSRGQPGGLNQPQHF	TGTGCCAGTAGTAGGGGACAGCCGGGGGGACTCAATCAGCCCCAGCATTTT
TRBJ2-6	.	.	TRBV6-1	CASSEEGAGANVLTF	TGTGCCAGCAGTGAAGAGGGGGCTGGGGCCAACGTCCTGACTTTC
TRBJ1-1	TRBD1	.	TRBV5-1	CASSTSTGGLNTEAFF	TGCGCCAGCAGCACATCGACAGGGGGGCTGAACACTGAAGCTTTCTTT
TRBJ2-3	TRBD1	few	TRBV13	CASSSDRGDTQYF	TGTGCCAGCAGCTCCGACAGGGGAGATACGCAGTATTTT
TRBJ1-1	.	.	TRBV23-1	CASSQSTPSHMNTEAFF	TGCGCCAGCAGTCAATCAACCCCGTCCCATATGAACACTGAAGCTTTCTTT
TRBJ1-1	.	.	TRBV4-1	CASSQTRQGEAFF	TGCGCCAGCAGCCAGACCCGTCAGGGTGAAGCTTTCTTT
TRBJ1-5	.	many	TRBV11-2	CASSYRNSNQPQHF	TGTGCCAGCAGCTACAGGAATAGCAATCAGCCCCAGCATTTT
TRBJ2-7	TRBD1	.	TRBV30	CAWSPRLDRVRVEQYF	TGTGCCTGGAGTCCCCGATTGGACAGGGTTCGGGTCGAGCAGTACTTC
TRBJ1-1	TRBD1	.	TRBV29-1	CSVLGGGLGTEAFF	TGCAGCGTCCTCGGAGGGGGCTTGGGCACTGAAGCTTTCTTT
TRBJ1-1	TRBD1	few	TRBV27	CASSLSPGTGNTEAFF	TGTGCCAGCAGTTTATCGCCCGGGACAGGGAACACTGAAGCTTTCTTT
TRBJ2-6	.	.	TRBV5-6	CASSLSTGAIWANVLTF	TGTGCCAGCAGCCTGTCCACGGGGGCTATCTGGGCCAACGTCCTGACTTTC
TRBJ1-1	.	.	TRBV30	CAWKMNTEAFF	TGTGCCTGGAAAATGAACACTGAAGCTTTCTTT
TRBJ1-6	.	.	TRBV25-1	CASSAYGVNSPLHF	TGTGCCAGCAGTGCGTATGGGGTTAATTCACCCCTCCACTTT
TRBJ2-5	TRBD2	few	TRBV25-1	CASSDPRTSRETQYF	TGTGCCAGCAGTGACCCTCGGACTAGCCGGGAGACCCAGTACTTC
TRBJ1-3	.	.	TRBV30	CAWRSGNTIYF	TGTGCCTGGAGGTCAGGAAACACCATATATTTT
TRBJ2-3	TRBD2	few	TRBV29-1	CSVAGLAGVIDTQYF	TGCAGCGTTGCCGGGTTAGCGGGGGTGATAGATACGCAGTATTTT
TRBJ1-1	.	.	TRBV19	CASSYGNTEAFF	TGTGCCAGTAGTTACGGTAACACTGAAGCTTTCTTT
TRBJ1-1	.	.	TRBV27	CASSFGEGNTEAFF	TGTGCCAGCAGTTTCGGGGAGGGAAACACTGAAGCTTTCTTT
TRBJ2-5	.	.	TRBV7-8	CASSLWARPNQETQYF	TGTGCCAGCAGCTTATGGGCCAGGCCGAACCAAGAGACCCAGTACTTC
TRBJ1-5	.	few	TRBV7-9	CASSQSTDYSNQPQHF	TGTGCCAGCAGCCAATCGACAGATTATAGCAATCAGCCCCAGCATTTT
TRBJ2-7	TRBD1	few	TRBV25-1	CASRRTGGYEQYF	TGTGCCAGCCGCCGGACAGGGGGCTACGAGCAGTACTTC
TRBJ1-5	.	.	TRBV6-1	CASSEQLNQPQHF	TGTGCCAGCAGCGAGCAGTTAAATCAGCCCCAGCATTTT
TRBJ2-3	.	few	TRBV29-1	CSVFQRGTDTQYF	TGCAGCGTTTTTCAGCGAGGCACAGATACGCAGTATTTT
TRBJ1-5	.	.	TRBV6-5	CASSYSRTRQPQHF	TGTGCCAGCAGTTACTCGAGGACCAGGCAGCCCCAGCATTTT
TRBJ1-2	TRBD1	.	TRBV30	CAWSERDRGKGYGYTF	TGTGCCTGGAGTGAAAGGGACAGGGGGAAGGGCTATGGCTACACCTTC
TRBJ1-2	.	.	TRBV5-1	CASSLAADLTGGYTF	TGCGCCAGCAGCTTGGCCGCCGACCTAACAGGGGGCTACACCTTC
TRBJ1-1	.	.	TRBV7-9	CASKLDTPEAFF	TGTGCCAGCAAATTGGATACCCCTGAAGCTTTCTTT
TRBJ2-2	.	.	TRBV14	CASNEGSGELFF	TGTGCCAGCAATGAGGGATCCGGGGAGCTGTTTTTT
TRBJ1-2	TRBD1	once	TRBV7-8	CASSLGVQGASGYTF	TGTGCCAGCAGCTTAGGGGTACAGGGGGCTTCCGGCTACACCTTC
TRBJ2-7	.	.	TRBV29-1	CSVEDSAFSYEQYF	TGCAGCGTTGAGGACAGCGCTTTTTCCTACGAGCAGTACTTC
TRBJ2-6	.	.	TRBV15	CATSPKRFSGANVLTF	TGTGCCACCAGCCCTAAGAGATTCTCTGGGGCCAACGTCCTGACTTTC
TRBJ2-5	.	few	TRBV5-6	CASSLGRRQETQYF	TGTGCCAGCAGCCTGGGACGCCGCCAAGAGACCCAGTACTTC
TRBJ2-7	TRBD2	few	TRBV27	CASSLLGGGSYEQYF	TGTGCCAGCAGTTTATTAGGCGGGGGCTCCTACGAGCAGTACTTC
TRBJ2-1	.	.	TRBV2	CASSEAAGNEQFF	TGTGCCAGCAGTGAAGCGGCCGGCAATGAGCAGTTCTTC